The sequence of this T cell receptor (beta chain) was determined in a study of cytomegalovirus exposure and HLA in healthy donors. V dropped 5 bases and J dropped 0; count of bases not matched to a gene: 16. The CDR3 totals 19 residues. Germline loops: CDR1 MNHEY, CDR2 SMNVEV (reference sequence). Sequencing used immunoSEQ multiplex PCR; TCRdb keeps in-frame clones, though not all of them. Of more than 110,000 clones in the sample, around 88% were seen once. Study-wide findings and caveats: It was around 160 TCR beta chains that were listed as cytomegalovirus-associated.

A note on this clone: As yet, its antigen is unknown.

Material: PBMCs. V gene TRBV27 combines with J gene TRBJ2-7; TRBD2 matches at 10 bases. This TCR was sampled from a woman between 18 and 29 years old in good health and CMV-seropositive. Here the CDR3 reads CASSISTFRLAGSSYEQYF. As DNA, the CDR3 is TGTGCCAGCAGTATTTCGACTTTTCGACTAGCGGGCAGCTCCTACGAGCAGTACTTC.